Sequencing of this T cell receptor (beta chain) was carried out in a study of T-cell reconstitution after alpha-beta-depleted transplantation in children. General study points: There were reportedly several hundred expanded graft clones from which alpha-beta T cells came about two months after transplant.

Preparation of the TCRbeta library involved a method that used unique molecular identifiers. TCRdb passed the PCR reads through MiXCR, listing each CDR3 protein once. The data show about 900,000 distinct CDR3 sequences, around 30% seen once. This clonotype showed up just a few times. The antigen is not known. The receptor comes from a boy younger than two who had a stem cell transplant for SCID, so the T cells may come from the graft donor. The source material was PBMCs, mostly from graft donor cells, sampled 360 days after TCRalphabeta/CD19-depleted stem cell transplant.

The CDR3 reads CASSLWAGDGLRLQYF. DNA for the CDR3: TGTGCCAGTAGTCTCTGGGCAGGGGACGGCCTACGACTGCAGTACTTC. The rearrangement joins TRBV19 to TRBJ2-7, with a weak D call TRBD1 (6 bases). The CDR3 loop spans 16 amino acids. Trimming cost V 5 bases and J 9 bases, with 26 bases left between them. Germline V gene data show CDR1 as LNHDA and CDR2 as SQIVND (reference sequence).